This T cell receptor beta chain stems from a study of identical twins. Study-level findings and limits: Instead of following the same donors, the conclusions were based on cross-sectional statistical analysis. Those out-of-frame alpha sequences shared by twins showed an excess of low generation probability.

TCRdb called the 5' RACE reads again in MiXCR, with one record for every CDR3 protein. The sample has about 250,000 distinct CDR3 sequences, approximately 6.8% seen once. This clonotype was observed at least ten times. What it binds is not known. The sample was also reused in another study, on yellow fever vaccine responses in identical twins.

Sequencing was carried out using CD8+ T cells sorted from blood. This clonotype originated in a woman under 30 in good health.

CDR3 DNA sequence: TGCAGTGCTATTAGCGGGACCGGGGAGCTGTTTTTT. This encodes CSAISGTGELFF. J is TRBJ2-2 and V is TRBV20-1; 7 bases line up with TRBD2. CDR1 DFQATT and CDR2 SNEGSKA come from the germline V gene (reference sequence). The CDR3 extends over 12 amino acids. The V gene end was trimmed by 4 bases and the J gene end by 5 bases; junction bases not matched to a gene: 1.